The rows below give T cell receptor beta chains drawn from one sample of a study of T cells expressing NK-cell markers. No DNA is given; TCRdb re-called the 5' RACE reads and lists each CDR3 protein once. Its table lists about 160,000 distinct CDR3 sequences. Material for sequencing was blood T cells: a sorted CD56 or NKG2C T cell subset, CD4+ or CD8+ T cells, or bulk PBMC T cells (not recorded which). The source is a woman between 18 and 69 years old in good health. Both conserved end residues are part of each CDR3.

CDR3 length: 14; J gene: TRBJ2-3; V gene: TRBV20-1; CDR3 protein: CSARLAGGTDTQYF
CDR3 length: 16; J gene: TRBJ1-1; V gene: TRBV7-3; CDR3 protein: CASSTQGHLSGTEAFF
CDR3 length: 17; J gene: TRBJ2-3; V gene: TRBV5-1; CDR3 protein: CASSLELGLGSTDTQYF
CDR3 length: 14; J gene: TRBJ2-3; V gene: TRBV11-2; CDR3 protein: CASSLGSVADTQYF
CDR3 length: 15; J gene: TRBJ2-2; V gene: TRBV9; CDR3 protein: CASSVEGQGAGELFF
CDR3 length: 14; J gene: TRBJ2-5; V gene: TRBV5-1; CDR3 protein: CASSSGGQGETQYF
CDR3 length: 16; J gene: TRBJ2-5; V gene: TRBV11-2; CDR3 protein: CASSSFPGQAQETQYF
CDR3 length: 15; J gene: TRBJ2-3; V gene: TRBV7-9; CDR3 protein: CASSLGQGRTDTQYF
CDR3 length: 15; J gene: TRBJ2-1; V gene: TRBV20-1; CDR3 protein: CSARGGYGSYNEQFF
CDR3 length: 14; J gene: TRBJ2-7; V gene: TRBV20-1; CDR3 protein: CSAYEREGLNEQYF
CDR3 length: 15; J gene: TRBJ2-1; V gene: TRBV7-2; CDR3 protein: CASSLALGTIYEQFF
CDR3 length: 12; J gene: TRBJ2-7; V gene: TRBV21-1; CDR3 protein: CALRHGHNEQYF
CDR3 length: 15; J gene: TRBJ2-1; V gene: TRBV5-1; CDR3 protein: CASSRIAGGNNEQFF
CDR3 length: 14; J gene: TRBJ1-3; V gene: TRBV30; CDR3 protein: CAWHQGAYGNTIYF
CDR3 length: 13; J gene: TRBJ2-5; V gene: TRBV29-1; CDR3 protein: CSVEVGGSETQYF
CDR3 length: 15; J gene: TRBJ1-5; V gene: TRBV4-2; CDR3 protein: CASSPDMGGFQPQHF
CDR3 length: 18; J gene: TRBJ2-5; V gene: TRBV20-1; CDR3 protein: CSATPVVASGSSQETQYF
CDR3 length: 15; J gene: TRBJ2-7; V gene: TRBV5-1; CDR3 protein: CASSLDGAGGYEQYF
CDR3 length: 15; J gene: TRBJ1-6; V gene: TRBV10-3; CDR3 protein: CAISENVASNSPLHF
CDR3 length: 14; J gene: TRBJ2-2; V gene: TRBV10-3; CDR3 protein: CAISESTSTGELFF
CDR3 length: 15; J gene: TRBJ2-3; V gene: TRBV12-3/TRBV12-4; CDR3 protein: CASSGSPTGPDTQYF
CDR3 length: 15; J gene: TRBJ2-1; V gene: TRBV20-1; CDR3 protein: CSARDPAGRDREQFF
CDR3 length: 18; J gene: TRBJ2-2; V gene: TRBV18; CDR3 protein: CASSPPRAGGIFTGELFF
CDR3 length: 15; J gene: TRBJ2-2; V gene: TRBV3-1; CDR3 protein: CASSQDTGDPGELFF
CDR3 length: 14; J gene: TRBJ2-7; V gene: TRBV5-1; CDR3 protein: CASWDRSRRLEQYF
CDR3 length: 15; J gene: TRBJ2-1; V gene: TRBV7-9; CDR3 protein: CASSLDRATYNEQFF
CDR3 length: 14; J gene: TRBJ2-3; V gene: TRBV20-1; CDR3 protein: CSARELDRTDTQYF
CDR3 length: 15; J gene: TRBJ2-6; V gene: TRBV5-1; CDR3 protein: CASSREDSGANVLTF
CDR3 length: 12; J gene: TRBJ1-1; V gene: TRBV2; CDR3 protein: CASSTRAVEAFF
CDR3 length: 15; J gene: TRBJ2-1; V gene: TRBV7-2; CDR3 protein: CASSLMGWGYNEQFF
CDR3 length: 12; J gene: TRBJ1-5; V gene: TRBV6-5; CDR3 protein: CASRTLNQPQHF
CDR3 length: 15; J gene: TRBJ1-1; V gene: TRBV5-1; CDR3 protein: CASSLEVPNYTEAFF
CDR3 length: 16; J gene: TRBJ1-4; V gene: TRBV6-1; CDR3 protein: CASNLLRGGINEKLFF
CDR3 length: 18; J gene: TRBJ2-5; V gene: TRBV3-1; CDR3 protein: CASSQDSFATSGWKTQYF
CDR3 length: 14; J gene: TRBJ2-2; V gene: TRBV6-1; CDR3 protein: CASRRQGSTGELFF
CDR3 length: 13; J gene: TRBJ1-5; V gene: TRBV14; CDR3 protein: CASSQDLGQPQHF
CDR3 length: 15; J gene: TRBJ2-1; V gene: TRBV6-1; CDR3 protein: CAIEKLAGGGDEQFF
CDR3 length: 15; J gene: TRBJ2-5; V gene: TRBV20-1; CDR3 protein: CSARGGMGDQETQYF
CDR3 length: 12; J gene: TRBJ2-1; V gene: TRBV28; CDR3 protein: CASSLMVNEQFF
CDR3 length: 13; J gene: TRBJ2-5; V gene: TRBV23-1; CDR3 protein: CASSQSAKETQYF
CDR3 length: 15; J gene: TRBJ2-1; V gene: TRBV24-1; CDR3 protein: CATSDATSGSNEQFF
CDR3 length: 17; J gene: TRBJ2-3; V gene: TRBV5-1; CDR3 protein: CASSLDPSSGGTDTQYF
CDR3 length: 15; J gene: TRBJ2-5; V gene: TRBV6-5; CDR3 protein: CASSSTSQILRTQYF
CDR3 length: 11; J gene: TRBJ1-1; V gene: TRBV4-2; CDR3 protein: CASSQEAEAFF
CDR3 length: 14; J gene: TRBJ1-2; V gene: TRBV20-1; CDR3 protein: CSASSASSNYGYTF
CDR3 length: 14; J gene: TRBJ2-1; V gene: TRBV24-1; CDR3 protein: CATSDSWVSGEQFF
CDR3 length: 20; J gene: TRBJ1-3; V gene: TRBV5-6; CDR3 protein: CASSLTHPTGTAPWGNTIYF
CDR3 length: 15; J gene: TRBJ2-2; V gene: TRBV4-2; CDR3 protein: CASSPPIAGTGELFF
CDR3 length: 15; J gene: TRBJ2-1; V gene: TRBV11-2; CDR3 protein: CASSAVAGVKNEQFF
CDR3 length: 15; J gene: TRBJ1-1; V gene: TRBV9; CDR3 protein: CASSPRGDGAGGAFF
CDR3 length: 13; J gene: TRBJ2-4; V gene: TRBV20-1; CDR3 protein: CSAPPTGSTIQYF
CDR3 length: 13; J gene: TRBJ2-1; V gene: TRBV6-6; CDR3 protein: CASSNPARGEQFF
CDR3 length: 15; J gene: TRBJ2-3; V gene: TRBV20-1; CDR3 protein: CSARGGTASTDTQYF
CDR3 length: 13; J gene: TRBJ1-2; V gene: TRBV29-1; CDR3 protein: CSVDLGNNYGYTF
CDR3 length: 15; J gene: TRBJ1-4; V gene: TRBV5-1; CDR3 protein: CASSLGTGGREKLFF
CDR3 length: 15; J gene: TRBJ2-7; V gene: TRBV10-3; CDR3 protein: CAISGPGTEAYEQYF
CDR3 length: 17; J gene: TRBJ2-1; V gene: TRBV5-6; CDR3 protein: CASSLVGGGAHRDEQFF
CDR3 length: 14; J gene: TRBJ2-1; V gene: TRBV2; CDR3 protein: CASSEAVTGGEQFF
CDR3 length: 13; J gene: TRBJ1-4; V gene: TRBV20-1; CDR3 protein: CSAPPGNNEKLFF